A single sample gave rise to the 13 T cell receptor beta chains below, sequenced in a study of blood T cell repertoires in COVID-19. The assay was immunoSEQ multiplex PCR, and TCRdb's table has in-frame clones only and misses some. The table records about 12,000 clones, 60% to 75% of them present only once. Specimen: peripheral blood. The receptors come from a man in his 60s with COVID-19, enrolled during active disease.

The rearrangement links TRBV19 to TRBJ1-1; 9 positions agree with TRBD1. Germline-derived CDR1 and CDR2 are LNHDA and SQIVND (reference sequence). The V gene end was trimmed by 1 base and the J gene end by 6 bases; junction bases not matched to a gene: 12. This CDR3 contains 17 residues. The CDR3 DNA sequence: TGTGCCAGTAGTATAGGAAACAGGGGGCCTCAGAGGGCTGAAGCTTTCTTT. Amino acid sequence: CASSIGNRGPQRAEAFF.

The rearrangement uses TRBV6-2 or TRBV6-3 and TRBJ2-7; 10 bases fit TRBD1. The CDR3 spans 15 residues. V shed 3 bases and J 2 bases; nucleotides not matched to a gene: 4. CDR1 is MNHEY, CDR2 SVGEGT, per germline. CDR3 loop: CASSYGQGGPYEQYV. CDR3 DNA sequence: TGTGCCAGCAGTTATGGACAGGGGGGCCCCTACGAGCAGTACGTC.

In its sample, this clone was seen a few times. This chain links TRBV9 with TRBJ2-3; D perhaps matches TRBD2 (6 bases). This CDR3 comprises 16 residues. V lost 0 bases to trimming and J lost 0 bases, with 11 bases between them. Germline CDR1 and CDR2: SGDLS and YYNGEE. The CDR3 here is CASSVGSSGSTDTQYF. CDR3 DNA sequence: TGTGCCAGCAGCGTAGGAAGTAGCGGAAGCACAGATACGCAGTATTTT.

This clone was seen once. The chain combines TRBV7-2 with TRBJ2-1, with D possibly TRBD2 on 5 matching bases. Germline CDR1 reads SGHTA; CDR2 reads FQGNSA. Trimming cost V 5 bases and J 2 bases, with 13 bases left between them. The CDR3 length is 15 residues. The DNA of the CDR3 is TGTGCCAGCAGCCCCACCCCCGGGGCCTACAATGAGCAGTTCTTC. Amino acids: CASSPTPGAYNEQFF.

The chain couples TRBV10-3 to TRBJ1-2; D is undetermined. This CDR3 is built from 12 residues. V gave up 5 bases and J gave up 6 bases, with 10 bases separating them. Per the germline V gene, CDR1 is ENHRY and CDR2 is SYGVKD. The CDR3 DNA sequence: TGTGCCATCAGTCCCGGAGGAGATGGCTACACCTTC. This sequence encodes CAISPGGDGYTF.

The chain links TRBV18 to TRBJ1-1; weak D call: TRBD1 (6 bases). Per the germline V gene, CDR1 is KGHSH and CDR2 is LQKENI. CDR3 length: 14 amino acids. V was cut by 3 bases and J by 1 base, with 9 bases left in between. The CDR3, as DNA: TGTGCCAGCTCACCCGACAGGAAGAACACTGAAGCTTTCTTT. The encoded protein is CASSPDRKNTEAFF.

This chain connects TRBV4-3 to TRBJ2-3, with a weak D call TRBD1 (5 bases). Trimming removed 4 bases from V and 3 bases from J, with 11 bases in between. Germline V gene data show CDR1 as LGHNA and CDR2 as YSLEER. This CDR3 is built from 14 residues. CDR3 in amino acids: CASSRGVQTDTQYF. The CDR3 region has the DNA TGCGCCAGCAGCCGGGGCGTCCAGACAGATACGCAGTATTTT.

The V and J genes are TRBV4-3 and TRBJ1-1; D is possibly TRBD1 (6 bases). The V end lost 1 base, the J end lost 1 base, and 13 bases lay between the germline ends. The CDR3 sequence is 16 residues long. CDR1 and CDR2 from the germline V gene are LGHNA and YSLEER. CDR3 amino acids: CASSQGGHLGNTEAFF. In DNA form, the CDR3 reads TGCGCCAGCAGCCAAGGGGGACATCTGGGGAACACTGAAGCTTTCTTT.

The chain carries TRBV9 and TRBJ2-5; D perhaps matches TRBD2 (5 bases). Between the trimmed V and J ends, which lost 2 bases and 1 base, there was a span of 9 bases. The CDR3 is 14 residues long. Germline lookup yields CDR1 SGDLS and CDR2 YYNGEE. In nucleotides, the CDR3 is TGTGCCAGCAGCGTTCTCAGCGGCCAAGAGACCCAGTACTTC. Translated, it gives CASSVLSGQETQYF. Together with reference TRBV9 and TRBJ2-5, the CDR3 gives the full variable domain: DSGVTQTPKHLITATGQRVTLRCSPRSGDLSVYWYQQSLDQGLQFLIQYYNGEERAKGNILERFSAQQFPDLHSELNLSSLELGDSALYFCASSVLSGQETQYFGPGTRLLVL.

This clone occurred once. V is TRBV7-8 and J is TRBJ2-2; 9 bases map to TRBD2. Trimming removed 1 base from V and 3 bases from J; junction bases left unmatched: 6. CDR3 length equals 17 residues. The germline CDR1 and CDR2 sequences are SGHVS and FQNEAQ. For the CDR3, the DNA is TGTGCCAGCAGCTTAGACGGGACTAGCCGATACACCGGGGAGCTGTTTTTT. Translation: CASSLDGTSRYTGELFF.

The chain links TRBV14 to TRBJ1-2; a weak D match, TRBD1 (5 bases). Germline CDR1 is SGHDN and CDR2 is FVKESK. The V and J ends lost 1 base and 8 bases respectively, with 11 bases between them. This CDR3 is 13 amino acids long. CDR3 region: CASSQAGTHGYTF. CDR3 in DNA: TGTGCCAGCAGCCAAGCCGGGACTCACGGCTACACCTTC.

The chain has TRBV6-1 and TRBJ2-5, with TRBD2 identical over 12 bases. Germline CDR1 is MNHNS and CDR2 is SASEGT. CDR3 length: 16 residues. The junction had 8 bases not matched to a gene; V was cut back by 4 bases and J by 5 bases. The CDR3 loop reads CASSGVLAGGAETQYF. The CDR3 coding sequence is TGTGCCAGCAGTGGTGTACTAGCGGGGGGTGCGGAGACCCAGTACTTC.

The chain joins TRBV30 to TRBJ1-5; TRBD1 matches 8 bases. The ends lost 1 base at V and 4 bases at J; junction bases unmatched: 3. CDR3 size: 14 residues. The germline gives CDR1 GTSNPN, CDR2 SVGIG (reference sequence). The DNA for the CDR3 is TGTGCCTGGAGTGAAACAGGGGGGAATCAGCCCCAGCATTTT. As protein: CAWSETGGNQPQHF.